The 12 T cell receptor beta chains below come from one sample, sequenced in a study of response to subunit inactivated influenza vaccine. TCRdb independently ran MiXCR on the RT-PCR reads; one entry per CDR3 protein. The data hold hundreds of thousands of distinct CDR3 sequences, with around 25% observed a single time. The sequencing here drew on CD4+ T cells sorted from PBMCs, taken around 5 days after vaccination. The source is a man aged 45-60 years who received an inactivated influenza vaccine.

V usage is TRBV20-1 and J usage is TRBJ1-4; TRBD1 is a possible D gene (5 bases). Between the trimmed V and J ends, which lost 5 bases and 8 bases, there was a span of 15 bases. The CDR3 totals 13 residues. Per germline, CDR1 DFQATT and CDR2 SNEGSKA (reference sequence). The CDR3 bases are TGCAGTGCTTCCACTGGGGGAACGGAAAAACTGTTTTTT. As protein: CSASTGGTEKLFF.

This chain uses TRBV7-2 with TRBJ2-1; 10 bases fit TRBD2. V lost 5 bases to trimming and J lost 11 bases; unmatched junction nucleotides: 9. CDR3 length: 14 amino acids. Germline V gives CDR1 SGHTA, CDR2 FQGNSA. As DNA, the CDR3 is TGTGCCAGCAGCCCCTTGGGACTAGCGAGACAGCAGTTCTTC. Its protein is CASSPLGLARQQFF. Drawing the rest from reference TRBV7-2 and TRBJ2-1, the complete variable domain is GAGVSQSPSNKVTEKGKDVELRCDPISGHTALYWYRQSLGQGLEFLIYFQGNSAPDKSGLPSDRFSAERTGGSVSTLTIQRTQQEDSAVYLCASSPLGLARQQFFGPGTRLTVL.

The chain recombines TRBV10-3 with TRBJ2-4; D gene uncertain. V was shortened by 3 bases and J by 2 bases, with 8 bases between the two germline ends. The germline CDR1 and CDR2 sequences are ENHRY and SYGVKD. The CDR3 totals 14 residues. The CDR3 DNA is TGTGCCATCAGTGAATCGGATTCCAAAAACATTCAGTACTTC. Translation: CAISESDSKNIQYF.

The genes are TRBV5-1 and TRBJ2-2; possibly TRBD1 for D (5 bases). CDR1 is SGHRS and CDR2 is YFSETQ in the germline V gene. V lost 4 bases and J lost 4, with 11 bases in between. The CDR3 consists of 14 residues. The CDR3 region is CASSPLQGTGELFF. Here the CDR3 DNA reads TGCGCCAGCAGCCCCCTTCAGGGCACCGGGGAGCTGTTTTTT.

This clonotype was found a few times. The chain couples TRBV20-1 to TRBJ2-2; 7 nucleotides line up with TRBD2. V gave up 4 bases and J gave up 1 base; unmatched junction bases: 9. Per the germline V gene, CDR1 is DFQATT and CDR2 is SNEGSKA (reference sequence). This CDR3 region has 16 residues. DNA of the CDR3: TGCAGTGCTAACGACCGGGACTACCTGAACACCGGGGAGCTGTTTTTT. Its translation: CSANDRDYLNTGELFF.

V and J are TRBV4-2 and TRBJ1-5; D not resolved. Germline values: CDR1 LGHNA, CDR2 YNFKEQ. Between the trimmed V and J ends, which lost 0 bases and 4 bases, there was a span of 7 bases. The CDR3 covers 14 residues. DNA of the CDR3: TGTGCCAGCAGCCAAGACCAGCAAAATCAGCCCCAGCATTTT. Its protein is CASSQDQQNQPQHF.

In this sample, this clonotype turned up a few times. The V call is TRBV12-3 or TRBV12-4, the J call TRBJ2-4; the match to TRBD2 covers 7 bases. This CDR3 spans 14 amino acids. The V and J ends lost 1 base and 12 bases, in that order; junction bases with no gene match: 9. The CDR3 DNA reads TGTGCCAGCAGTTTAGGGGGGGGAATCCCTTATCAGTACTTC. Translating it yields CASSLGGGIPYQYF.

The sample holds a few counts of this clonotype. The chain recombines TRBV9 with TRBJ1-2; D remains unclear. Germline CDR1 and CDR2: SGDLS and YYNGEE. This CDR3 region has 15 residues. V lost 0 bases to trimming and J lost 4 bases, with 13 bases between them. CDR3 DNA sequence: TGTGCCAGCAGCGTAGGCGTCAGCAAATCCTATGGCTACACCTTC. Protein sequence: CASSVGVSKSYGYTF.

V is TRBV5-1 and J is TRBJ1-3; D possibly corresponds to TRBD1 (6 bases). The germline V and J ends were trimmed by 0 bases and 3 bases, with 13 bases remaining between them. This CDR3 is 16 amino acids long. Per the germline V gene, CDR1 is SGHRS and CDR2 is YFSETQ. CDR3 sequence (DNA): TGCGCCAGCAGCTTGGAACCTCAGGGGCTTGGAAACACCATATATTTT. As protein: CASSLEPQGLGNTIYF.

This clonotype was counted between two and nine times. The J gene is TRBJ2-7, the V gene TRBV12-3 or TRBV12-4, with 7 bases identical to TRBD1. This CDR3 spans 14 amino acids. The V and J ends lost 5 bases and 3 bases, in that order; junction bases with no gene match: 7. CDR3 DNA sequence: TGTGCCAGCAGTACCAGGGGACAGTTCTACGAGCAGTACTTC. Its protein is CASSTRGQFYEQYF.

The chain is built from TRBV7-9 and TRBJ2-1, with 12 bases lining up with TRBD2. J lost 4 bases, V lost 5 bases, and 6 bases had no gene match. CDR3 length: 16 residues. Germline V gene sequence: CDR1 SEHNR, CDR2 FQNEAQ (reference sequence). The DNA of the CDR3 is TGTGCCAGCAGCCGCAGGACTAGCGGGGTGTACAATGAGCAGTTCTTC. Translating gives CASSRRTSGVYNEQFF. Full variable domain (missing parts from reference TRBV7-9 and TRBJ2-1): DTGVSQNPRHKITKRGQNVTFRCDPISEHNRLYWYRQTLGQGPEFLTYFQNEAQLEKSRLLSDRFSAERPKGSFSTLEIQRTEQGDSAMYLCASSRRTSGVYNEQFFGPGTRLTVL.

This clonotype was detected only a few times. This chain uses TRBV3-1 with TRBJ2-1; D not resolved. CDR1 is LGHDT, CDR2 YNNKEL, per germline (reference sequence). Trimming removed 0 bases from V and 7 bases from J, with 10 bases in between. The CDR3 has 14 residues. Here the CDR3 DNA reads TGTGCCAGCAGCCAAGAAGTAGGCCGTAATGAGCAGTTCTTC. It specifies CASSQEVGRNEQFF.